Listed here are 29 T cell receptor beta chains from one sample, sequenced in a study of T cells in Graves' hyperthyroidism and ophthalmopathy. RNA transcripts provided the source from which TCR beta CDR3 regions were amplified. An initial round of RT-PCR targeting the TCR CDR3 relied on the HTBI primer set. TCRdb re-analysed the multiplex PCR reads in MiXCR, keeping a single row per CDR3 protein. Counted here are 490,000 or so distinct CDR3 sequences, about 15% occurring once; the ten biggest clones make up around 32%. Sample: blood. These receptors all stem from a woman aged 25 to 45 with Graves' ophthalmopathy.

The table lists this clonotype with a few counts. This rearrangement joins TRBV28 to TRBJ2-7; D is unclear. CDR1 and CDR2 (germline): MDHEN, SYDVKM. V lost 6 bases and J 6 bases, leaving 12 bases between the germline ends. The CDR3 extends over 12 amino acids. Written as DNA, the CDR3 is TGTGCCAGCAGACAAACACCAACCGAGCAGTACTTC. Amino acids: CASRQTPTEQYF.

A few counts support this clonotype. The chain has TRBV6-1 and TRBJ1-1, with D hard to call. V was trimmed by 8 bases and J by 1 base, leaving 11 bases between them. This CDR3 has 13 amino acids. Germline V lookup: CDR1 MNHNS, CDR2 SASEGT. Written as DNA, the CDR3 is TGTGCCAGCTCGAAGGGCGAGAACACTGAAGCTTTCTTT. Amino acids: CASSKGENTEAFF.

The chain is built from TRBV19 and TRBJ2-2; TRBD1 might be the D (5 bases). Germline V lookup: CDR1 LNHDA, CDR2 SQIVND (reference sequence). The germline V and J ends were trimmed by 1 base and 6 bases, with 15 bases remaining between them. The CDR3 spans 16 residues. The CDR3 spells CASSIVLGVRAGELFF. The CDR3 nucleotides are TGTGCCAGTAGTATAGTGTTAGGGGTTCGAGCCGGGGAGCTGTTTTTT.

The V and J genes are TRBV30 and TRBJ2-7, with 9 bases matching TRBD2. Per germline, CDR1 GTSNPN and CDR2 SVGIG (reference sequence). V was clipped by 3 bases and J by 4 bases; unmatched bases: 10. This CDR3 has 15 amino acids. The CDR3 DNA is TGTGCCTGGAGCAAAGGTAGCGGGAGTGGTTACGAGCAGTACTTC. Its protein product is CAWSKGSGSGYEQYF.

V is TRBV4-1 and J is TRBJ1-6; D remains ambiguous. The length of the CDR3 is 17 residues. The V gene lost 3 bases and the J gene lost 8 bases, with 20 bases spanning the gap. CDR1 and CDR2 (germline): MGHRA, YSYEKL. As DNA, the CDR3 is TGCGCCAGCAGCCAGATTCCCCTGGCAGCGGCTGATTCACCCCTCCACTTT. Translation gives CASSQIPLAAADSPLHF.

This clonotype appeared once. One junction end disagrees with the germline gene, perhaps due to a read error. The chain combines TRBV5-5 with TRBJ2-1; D unclear. The CDR3 consists of 15 residues. Germline CDR1 and CDR2: SGHKS and YYEKEE (reference sequence). Here the CDR3 DNA reads TGCGCCAGCAGCTTGGAGACATACTCATACAATGAGCAGTTCTTC. As protein: CASSLETYSYNEQFF. The full variable domain, with the rest looked up from reference TRBV5-5 and TRBJ2-1, is DAGVTQSPTHLIKTRGQQVTLRCSPISGHKSVSWYQQVLGQGPQFIFQYYEKEERGRGNFPDRFSARQFPNYSSELNVNALLLGDSALYLCASSLETYSYNEQFFGPGTRLTVL.

The V and J genes are TRBV2 and TRBJ2-3, with 9 bases lining up with TRBD2. This CDR3 is built from 15 residues. Germline lookup yields CDR1 SNHLY and CDR2 FYNNEI. Unmatched junction bases numbered 7, after V lost 6 bases and J lost 3 bases. For the CDR3, the DNA is TGTGCCAGCAGGAAGAGACTAGCGGATACAGATACGCAGTATTTT. Translation: CASRKRLADTDTQYF.

There are a few counts of this clonotype. The chain combines TRBV5-5 with TRBJ2-2; TRBD2 matches 7 bases. Germline V gives CDR1 SGHKS, CDR2 YYEKEE (reference sequence). J gave up 1 base and V 3 bases, and 3 bases lay outside the gene matches. The CDR3 sequence is 15 residues long. CDR3 in amino acids: CASSSREGNTGELFF. CDR3 bases: TGTGCCAGCAGCTCGAGGGAGGGGAACACCGGGGAGCTGTTTTTT.

This clonotype was detected a few times. V and J are TRBV6-1 and TRBJ2-1; 7 bases are shared with TRBD2. Per germline, CDR1 MNHNS and CDR2 SASEGT. The CDR3 runs 15 residues. V dropped 3 bases and J dropped 3; count of bases not matched to a gene: 5. This CDR3 is CASSDRWEGYNEQFF. As DNA, the CDR3 is TGTGCCAGCAGTGACAGGTGGGAGGGCTACAATGAGCAGTTCTTC.

This clonotype came up a few times. The chain couples TRBV7-9 to TRBJ2-7, with TRBD2 as a possible D gene (5 bases). With 4 bases removed from V and 6 bases from J, the gap between germline ends came to 19 bases. The CDR3 is 15 amino acids. From germline, CDR1 is SEHNR and CDR2 FQNEAQ (reference sequence). CDR3 sequence reads: CASSSEALLAFEQYF. For the CDR3, the DNA is TGTGCCAGCAGCTCAGAGGCGCTCCTAGCCTTCGAGCAGTACTTC.

This clonotype was counted between two and nine times. This chain links TRBV7-9 with TRBJ2-3, with no clear D. With 4 bases removed from V and 6 bases from J, the gap between germline ends came to 8 bases. Germline lookup yields CDR1 SEHNR and CDR2 FQNEAQ (reference sequence). The length of the CDR3 is 12 residues. CDR3 in DNA: TGTGCCAGCAGCTCCATGTGGGATACGCAGTATTTT. Its translation is CASSSMWDTQYF.

This clonotype showed up just a few times. This chain links TRBV24-1 with TRBJ2-5, with a possible D match to TRBD2 (7 bases). Germline V gives CDR1 KGHDR, CDR2 SFDVKD. The CDR3 length is 17 residues. The V end lost 1 base, the J end lost 4 bases, and 18 bases lay between the germline ends. The CDR3 nucleotides read TGTGCCACCAGTGATTTTCTGGGAGGGGGATTATCAGAGACCCAGTACTTC. This gives the protein CATSDFLGGGLSETQYF.

This clonotype was picked up many times. This rearrangement joins TRBV28 to TRBJ2-7, with D perhaps assigned TRBD1 or TRBD2 (6 bases each). V lost 6 bases, J lost 2 bases, and 17 bases lay in between. Germline-derived CDR1 and CDR2 are MDHEN and SYDVKM. The CDR3 covers 15 residues. This CDR3 is CASSFRWGDTYEQYF. CDR3 in DNA: TGTGCCAGCAGCTTTCGTTGGGGGGACACCTACGAGCAGTACTTC. Supplemented by reference TRBV28 and TRBJ2-7, the full variable domain reads DVKVTQSSRYLVKRTGEKVFLECVQDMDHENMFWYRQDPGLGLRLIYFSYDVKMKEKGDIPEGYSVSREKKERFSLILESASTNQTSMYLCASSFRWGDTYEQYFGPGTRLTVT.

This clonotype was seen at least ten times. The gene calls are TRBV6-2 or TRBV6-3 and TRBJ2-1, with a tentative D call TRBD1 (6 bases). Trimming removed 7 bases at V and 3 bases at J, with 22 bases between. The CDR3 consists of 17 residues. CDR1 and CDR2 from the germline V gene are MNHEY and SVGEGT. CDR3: CASTPGVQGRGYNEQFF. The CDR3 nucleotides are TGTGCCAGCACCCCAGGAGTACAGGGTCGGGGCTACAATGAGCAGTTCTTC.

This clonotype came up many times. This chain links TRBV7-2 with TRBJ2-7; 8 positions match TRBD2. CDR3 length: 15 amino acids. J was trimmed by 5 bases and V by 0 bases; bases with no gene match: 6. Germline V gives CDR1 SGHTA, CDR2 FQGNSA. In DNA, the CDR3 is TGTGCCAGCAGCTTAGCTAGCGGGATATTGAACGAGCAGTACTTC. Translation: CASSLASGILNEQYF.

This clonotype was seen a few times. Given a much more abundant clone one base away, this may be a read error. The genes are TRBV3-2 and TRBJ2-5. TRBV3-2 constitutes a pseudogene. The length of the CDR3 is 13 residues. CDR3 bases: TGTGCCAGCAGCGAGACAAACCAAGAGACCCAGTACTTC. As protein: CASSETNQETQYF.

The chain couples TRBV6-1 to TRBJ2-4, with TRBD2 identical over 8 bases. There are 14 residues in the CDR3. The J segment lost 6 bases and the V segment lost 10 bases, leaving 11 bases of the junction unmatched. CDR1 is MNHNS and CDR2 is SASEGT in the germline V gene. CDR3 in amino acids: CAIGSGNGGNIQYF. The CDR3 DNA is TGTGCCATAGGTAGCGGGAACGGGGGAAACATTCAGTACTTC.

A few counts support this clonotype. This chain connects TRBV7-3 to TRBJ2-5, with D perhaps matching TRBD1 (5 bases). This CDR3 region has 16 residues. Germline CDR1 is SGHTA and CDR2 is FQGTGA. Trimming cost V 1 base and J 5 bases, with 17 bases left between them. The DNA for the CDR3 is TGTGCCAGCAGCTTAAGGGTCAGGGCGGTTGGGGAGACCCAGTACTTC. Translated: CASSLRVRAVGETQYF.

This clonotype was seen repeatedly, ten times or more. The chain couples TRBV5-5 to TRBJ2-3; D remains ambiguous. V gave up 6 bases and J gave up 4 bases, with 9 bases separating them. The CDR3 runs to 12 residues. Germline V gene lookup returns CDR1 SGHKS and CDR2 YYEKEE (reference sequence). CDR3 in amino acids: CASKSRADTQYF. The DNA for the CDR3 is TGTGCCAGCAAAAGTAGGGCAGATACGCAGTATTTT.

A few counts support this clonotype. V gene TRBV7-2 combines with J gene TRBJ1-1; D not certain. V gave up 1 base and J gave up 4 bases, with 13 bases separating them. The CDR3 runs 15 residues. Germline CDR1 is SGHTA and CDR2 is FQGNSA. Here the CDR3 DNA reads TGTGCCAGCAGCTTAGGCGGATTAGGAGGCACTGAAGCTTTCTTT. Translated, it gives CASSLGGLGGTEAFF.

This clonotype was detected only a few times. CDR3 loop: CASRGGTGLGYEQYF. In DNA, the CDR3 is TGTGCCAGCAGAGGAGGGACAGGGCTAGGATACGAGCAGTACTTC. The chain couples TRBV2 to TRBJ2-7; 9 bases fit TRBD1. Unmatched junction bases numbered 10, after V lost 6 bases and J lost 4 bases. The CDR3 covers 15 residues. The V gene's germline CDR1 is SNHLY and CDR2 FYNNEI.

The rearrangement uses TRBV9 and TRBJ2-2; D is ambiguous. The CDR3 has 15 residues. Germline CDR1 SGDLS, CDR2 YYNGEE. V gave up 3 bases and J gave up 4 bases, with 13 bases separating them. DNA for the CDR3: TGTGCCAGCAGCGACTCCGGGTCCCTCACCGGGGAGCTGTTTTTT. Its translation: CASSDSGSLTGELFF.

This clonotype was counted a few times. V is TRBV18 and J is TRBJ2-5, with 7 bases lining up with TRBD1. The CDR3 loop spans 14 amino acids. CDR1 KGHSH and CDR2 LQKENI come from the germline V gene. V lost 6 bases to trimming and J lost 4 bases; unmatched junction nucleotides: 8. Here the CDR3 reads CASSGTGVGETQYF. CDR3 coding DNA: TGTGCCAGCTCGGGAACAGGGGTCGGAGAGACCCAGTACTTC.

This clonotype turned up a few times. This chain joins TRBV18 and TRBJ1-2; the match to TRBD1 covers 7 bases. Germline CDR1 and CDR2: KGHSH and LQKENI. The CDR3 loop spans 13 amino acids. V was pared by 6 bases and J by 4 bases, with 5 bases of the junction left unmatched. The CDR3 region is CASSQDRSYGYTF. The CDR3 DNA sequence: TGTGCCAGCTCCCAGGACAGGTCCTATGGCTACACCTTC.

In its sample, this clonotype was seen a few times. The chain couples TRBV2 to TRBJ1-1, with D perhaps TRBD1 (5 bases). Germline V gene sequence: CDR1 SNHLY, CDR2 FYNNEI. Trimming cost V 7 bases and J 3 bases, with 18 bases left between them. The length of the CDR3 is 15 residues. DNA for the CDR3: TGTGCCAGCAAGACCTCAGGGTTGTTTGACACTGAAGCTTTCTTT. Its translation is CASKTSGLFDTEAFF.

The chain recombines TRBV5-1 with TRBJ2-5; no reliable D call. Germline V gene data show CDR1 as SGHRS and CDR2 as YFSETQ. V lost 0 bases to trimming and J lost 1 base, with 10 bases between them. The CDR3 has 15 residues. The CDR3 reads CASSLGPTIQETQYF. DNA for the CDR3: TGCGCCAGCAGCTTGGGGCCCACCATCCAAGAGACCCAGTACTTC.

This clonotype was observed a few times. The rearrangement links TRBV20-1 to TRBJ1-1; D is possibly TRBD1 (5 bases). Trimming took 3 bases from V and 3 from J, leaving 14 bases between them. Per germline, CDR1 DFQATT and CDR2 SNEGSKA (reference sequence). This CDR3 is built from 14 residues. The CDR3 DNA is TGCAGTGCTAGGGGGGGTAGATTGGACACTGAAGCTTTCTTT. This sequence encodes CSARGGRLDTEAFF.

The chain combines TRBV6-2 or TRBV6-3 with TRBJ2-7; 8 nucleotides align to TRBD2. With 6 bases clipped from V and 0 bases from J, the junction kept 7 bases outside the gene matches. Per germline, CDR1 MNHEY and CDR2 SVGEGT. This CDR3 comprises 15 residues. The CDR3: CASSVVSGSSYEQYF. The CDR3 region has the DNA TGTGCCAGCAGCGTCGTCAGCGGGAGCTCCTACGAGCAGTACTTC.

In its sample, this clonotype was seen a few times. The chain carries TRBV19 and TRBJ2-7; unclear D gene. Deletions cut 4 bases from V and 0 bases from J, with 10 bases between. The CDR3 is made up of 14 amino acids. The germline V gene has CDR1 LNHDA and CDR2 SQIVND (reference sequence). The CDR3 DNA reads as TGTGCCAGTAGTACCGGACCCAGCTCCTACGAGCAGTACTTC. Translation: CASSTGPSSYEQYF.